The 25 T cell receptor beta chains in this list originate from one sample, sequenced in a study of STAT3 mutations in large granular lymphocyte leukemia. The study's findings and limits: At least one immunodominant TCR beta clonotype appeared in every T-cell large granular lymphocyte leukemia patient.

Antigens for these TCRs are unknown. The table came from immunoSEQ multiplex PCR; TCRdb's copy has only in-frame clones and leaves some out. Here the sample spans approximately 3,000 clones, more than 60% being singletons. The source material was peripheral blood mononuclear cells. The receptors derive from a middle-aged woman with T-cell large granular lymphocyte leukemia. Some clones in this sample may be carry-over from other donors' samples.

This clone has just a few counts. This chain connects TRBV7-9 to TRBJ1-1; possibly TRBD1 for D (6 bases). V dropped 5 bases and J dropped 1 base, with 11 bases sitting between them. The CDR3 is made up of 14 amino acids. Germline CDR1 is SEHNR and CDR2 is FQNEAQ (reference sequence). The CDR3 DNA is TGTGCCAGCAGCCATCAGGGACAGAACACTGAAGCTTTCTTT. Protein sequence: CASSHQGQNTEAFF.

This chain connects TRBV18 to TRBJ2-1; D is uncertain. The length of the CDR3 is 12 residues. The V end lost 10 bases, the J end lost 8 bases, and 15 bases lay between the germline ends. Germline assignment: CDR1 KGHSH and CDR2 LQKENI. In DNA, the CDR3 is TGTGCCACCTTAATGGGTCGGGATGAGCAGTTCTTC. Its translation: CATLMGRDEQFF.

The chain has TRBV30 and TRBJ1-1; D is ambiguous. The germline V and J ends were trimmed by 3 bases and 1 base, with 12 bases remaining between them. Germline V gives CDR1 GTSNPN, CDR2 SVGIG (reference sequence). The CDR3 is 14 amino acids. The chain's CDR3 is CAWRLDLTNTEAFF. CDR3 nucleotides: TGTGCCTGGAGACTCGACTTGACGAACACTGAAGCTTTCTTT.

The chain links TRBV28 to TRBJ1-1, with a weak D call TRBD1 (5 bases). The V and J ends lost 5 bases and 7 bases respectively, with 23 bases between them. This CDR3 contains 16 residues. Germline V gives CDR1 MDHEN, CDR2 SYDVKM. CDR3 sequence reads: CASSRRQRAGVGEAFF. The CDR3 DNA follows: TGTGCCAGCAGTCGACGACAGAGGGCTGGAGTAGGTGAAGCTTTCTTT.

This clone occurred a few times. The chain joins TRBV7-9 to TRBJ1-3; no firm D call. The germline CDR1 and CDR2 sequences are SEHNR and FQNEAQ (reference sequence). CDR3 size: 14 residues. With 5 bases removed from V and 7 bases from J, the gap between germline ends came to 15 bases. The CDR3 bases are TGTGCCAGCAGCCCCCACCGCTTGGGGAACACCATATATTTT. It specifies CASSPHRLGNTIYF.

This chain uses TRBV19 with TRBJ1-6; no reliable D call. CDR1 LNHDA and CDR2 SQIVND come from the germline V gene (reference sequence). The CDR3 runs to 14 residues. V lost 10 bases and J 4 bases, leaving 14 bases between the germline ends. This CDR3 is CATGSFSYNSPLHF. CDR3 coding DNA: TGTGCCACCGGCAGTTTTTCTTATAATTCACCCCTCCACTTT.

DNA for the CDR3: TGTGCCAGTAGTAGCGACAGGGGTTATGGCTACACCTTC. Translating gives CASSSDRGYGYTF. The genes are TRBV19 and TRBJ1-2, with TRBD1 identical over 8 bases. Germline trimming cut 4 bases from V and 5 bases from J; bases unmatched to any gene: 3. The CDR3 length is 13 residues. The V gene's germline CDR1 is LNHDA and CDR2 SQIVND (reference sequence).

This chain joins TRBV5-6 and TRBJ2-7, with TRBD2 as a possible D gene (6 bases). The V gene lost 3 bases and the J gene lost 3 bases, with 10 bases spanning the gap. Germline V gene data show CDR1 as SGHDT and CDR2 as YYEEEE. There are 13 residues in the CDR3. CDR3 amino acids: CASSWTKDYEQYF. The CDR3 nucleotides read TGTGCCAGCAGCTGGACTAAGGACTACGAGCAGTACTTC.

The chain recombines TRBV30 with TRBJ2-7; D uncertain. Trimming removed 2 bases from V and 3 bases from J, with 8 bases in between. CDR1 and CDR2 from the germline V gene are GTSNPN and SVGIG (reference sequence). The CDR3 consists of 12 residues. DNA for the CDR3: TGTGCCTGGAGTTCTGGCGGCTACGAGCAGTACTTC. Residues: CAWSSGGYEQYF.

CDR3 amino acids: CASRGGSNNSPLHF. The CDR3 DNA reads as TGTGCCAGTCGAGGGGGGTCTAATAATTCACCCCTCCACTTT. This chain connects TRBV6-5 to TRBJ1-6, with a possible D match to TRBD1 (6 bases). This CDR3 is built from 14 residues. In germline, CDR1 is MNHEY, CDR2 SVGAGI. Trimming stripped 9 bases from V and 5 bases from J, with 14 bases between.

This chain connects TRBV6-4 to TRBJ1-1; weak D call: TRBD1 (6 bases). CDR1 is MRHNA, CDR2 SNTAGT, per germline. V shed 2 bases and J shed 8 bases, with 18 bases lying between them. The CDR3 contains 15 residues. Written as DNA, the CDR3 is TGTGCCAGCAGTGACGAGACAGGTTTCATGAGCGAAGCTTTCTTT. This encodes CASSDETGFMSEAFF.

In its sample, this clone was seen a few times. The chain employs TRBV6-4 and TRBJ1-4; possible D gene TRBD1, 6 bases. CDR3 size: 15 residues. Trimming left V 6 bases short and J 3 bases short, with 14 bases between. Germline assignment: CDR1 MRHNA and CDR2 SNTAGT. The CDR3 region is CASSRTGKANEKLFF. CDR3 in DNA: TGTGCCAGCAGCAGAACAGGGAAGGCTAATGAAAAACTGTTTTTT.

The rearrangement links TRBV4-1 to TRBJ2-3; D is perhaps TRBD1 (6 bases). The germline gives CDR1 MGHRA, CDR2 YSYEKL. The CDR3 spans 16 residues. V lost 2 bases and J 0 bases, leaving 12 bases between the germline ends. The CDR3 sequence: CASSQSGQPSTDTQYF. CDR3 bases: TGCGCCAGCAGCCAATCCGGACAGCCTAGCACAGATACGCAGTATTTT.

The V and J genes are TRBV5-1 and TRBJ1-1, with D perhaps TRBD1 (5 bases). Germline CDR1 and CDR2: SGHRS and YFSETQ. V was shortened by 5 bases and J by 5 bases, with 13 bases between the two germline ends. The CDR3 is 13 amino acids. The DNA of the CDR3 is TGCGCCAGCAGGCCGCGCGGGGGAACTGAAGCTTTCTTT. Protein product: CASRPRGGTEAFF.

The chain carries TRBV4-2 and TRBJ1-3; D is uncertain. The CDR3 extends over 13 amino acids. CDR1 and CDR2 (germline): LGHNA, YNFKEQ. The ends were cut back, 0 bases at V and 7 bases at J, with 7 bases in the middle. CDR3 amino acids: CASSQDETNTIYF. The CDR3 DNA sequence: TGTGCCAGCAGCCAAGACGAGACGAACACCATATATTTT.

V and J are TRBV12-5 and TRBJ2-7, with unresolved D. Germline V lookup: CDR1 LGHNT, CDR2 FRNRAP. This CDR3 has 13 residues. V was pared by 2 bases and J by 0 bases, with 5 bases between. CDR3 sequence reads: CASGLPSSYEQYF. The CDR3 DNA reads TGTGCTAGTGGTTTGCCCAGCTCCTACGAGCAGTACTTC.

This chain connects TRBV14 to TRBJ2-7; D gene uncertain. V gave up 1 base and J gave up 6 bases, with 10 bases separating them. Germline CDR1 is SGHDN and CDR2 is FVKESK. CDR3 length equals 13 residues. This chain's CDR3 is CASSQVEKGEQYF. For the CDR3, the DNA is TGTGCCAGCAGCCAAGTTGAGAAGGGCGAGCAGTACTTC.

The sample holds one count of this clone. The CDR3 loop reads CASADLAGGSTDTQYF. The CDR3 DNA sequence: TGTGCCAGCGCCGATCTAGCGGGCGGGAGCACAGATACGCAGTATTTT. The chain employs TRBV19 and TRBJ2-3, with TRBD2 matching over 8 bases. Trimming at V came to 9 bases and at J to 0 bases, leaving 11 bases not matched to a gene. The CDR3 runs 16 residues. Germline V CDR1 and CDR2: LNHDA, SQIVND (reference sequence).

The chain couples TRBV27 to TRBJ2-7; D gene unclear. This CDR3 is 13 amino acids long. Germline values: CDR1 MNHEY, CDR2 SMNVEV (reference sequence). V was clipped by 5 bases and J by 0 bases, with 8 bases between them. DNA of the CDR3: TGTGCCAGCAGTACGCAGCTCTCCTACGAGCAGTACTTC. This encodes CASSTQLSYEQYF.

This clone was counted only a few times. The genes are TRBV6-5 and TRBJ1-2; no clear D gene. The CDR3 is 14 residues long. V gave up 6 bases and J gave up 6 bases, with 17 bases separating them. The germline V gene encodes CDR1 MNHEY and CDR2 SVGAGI. The CDR3 nucleotides read TGTGCCAGCAGCCACCCCGGCAGCCCTGATGGCTACACCTTC. Residues: CASSHPGSPDGYTF.

The V gene is TRBV6-5, the J gene TRBJ2-7; D gene uncertain. Germline V gene data show CDR1 as MNHEY and CDR2 as SVGAGI. This CDR3 contains 16 residues. Trimming stripped 2 bases from V and 0 bases from J, with 14 bases between. Written as DNA, the CDR3 is TGTGCCAGCAGTTACGGAGTAGACCTGAGCTCCTACGAGCAGTACTTC. Residues: CASSYGVDLSSYEQYF.

The chain recombines TRBV6-5 with TRBJ2-7; D is undetermined. V gave up 0 bases and J gave up 3 bases, with 12 bases separating them. CDR1 is MNHEY and CDR2 is SVGAGI in the germline V gene. The CDR3 is 15 residues long. The CDR3 loop is CASSYSPGESYEQYF. Written as DNA, the CDR3 is TGTGCCAGCAGTTACTCCCCAGGCGAAAGCTACGAGCAGTACTTC.

Only one count was recorded for this clone. The chain combines TRBV7-9 with TRBJ2-4; 10 bases match TRBD1. The germline V gene encodes CDR1 SEHNR and CDR2 FQNEAQ (reference sequence). The trim removed 1 base at V and 2 bases at J, leaving 2 bases unmatched. CDR3 length: 16 residues. The CDR3 nucleotides read TGTGCCAGCAGCTTAGGGGACAGGGGAACCAAAAACATTCAGTACTTC. It is translated as CASSLGDRGTKNIQYF.

The chain joins TRBV9 to TRBJ1-2, with D uncertain. This CDR3 has 15 residues. The germline V and J ends were trimmed by 4 bases and 2 bases, with 15 bases remaining between them. Per the germline V gene, CDR1 is SGDLS and CDR2 is YYNGEE. CDR3 residues: CASSPGPFHNYGYTF. The DNA of the CDR3 is TGTGCCAGCAGCCCTGGGCCGTTCCACAACTATGGCTACACCTTC.

The chain carries TRBV29-1 and TRBJ1-2, with a tentative D call TRBD1 (6 bases). Per germline, CDR1 SQVTM and CDR2 ANQGSEA. The CDR3 is 12 residues long. V gave up 7 bases and J gave up 8 bases, with 17 bases separating them. The CDR3 region has the DNA TGCAGCGGCTTCGGACAGCCTGGGGGCTACACCTTC. Its translation: CSGFGQPGGYTF.